This T cell receptor (beta chain) emerged from a study of blood T cell repertoires in COVID-19. At the level of the study: Nucleic acid was either cDNA or gDNA, and it came from T cells, B-cell-depleted T cells, or PBMCs.

Germline V gene sequence: CDR1 MNHEY, CDR2 SVGAGI. Losses at the gene ends were 5 bases for V and 3 bases for J; bases not matched to a gene: 3. The CDR3 is 14 amino acids. Some clones are missing from TCRdb's copy, which holds only in-frame ones; the method was immunoSEQ multiplex PCR. The top ten hold about 7.5% of the sample, which has 110,000 to 150,000 clones, about 86% seen once. The receptor comes from a human donor in a cohort sampled during active COVID-19. This sequence joins TRBV6-5 and TRBJ2-7; 11 bases are a match to TRBD2. Specimen: peripheral blood. This chain's CDR3 is CASSIGTSGYEQYF. As DNA, the CDR3 is TGTGCCAGCAGTATCGGGACTAGCGGCTACGAGCAGTACTTC.